Below, one TCR beta chain is given with its context. Its cognate antigen is unknown. Using immunoSEQ multiplex PCR, the repertoire was profiled, and TCRdb retains in-frame clones only, with some absent. The table has about 160,000 clones, roughly 90% seen once; the top ten hold approximately 4.3%. These data are taken from a study of T cell responses to AZD1222 COVID-19 vaccine. The CDR3 consists of 12 residues. Germline V gene lookup returns CDR1 MRHNA and CDR2 SNTAGT. Trimming shortened V by 3 bases and J by 5 bases, and 7 bases separated the two germline ends. Findings and limits, study-wide: Variant regions that are unmutated are reportedly the target of nearly half of spike-specific TCRs. Mapped onto spike, vaccine-associated CD4 TCRs spanned it and were dominant at 160-218 and 743-854. A rise in Spike-specific TCR breadth and depth followed two AZD1222 doses.

Sequenced material: peripheral blood, taken 28 days after the second AZD1222 dose. The chain is built from TRBV6-4 and TRBJ1-2; a weak D match, TRBD1 (5 bases). This clonotype was obtained from an adult who received the AZD1222 COVID-19 vaccine. Written as DNA, the CDR3 is TGTGCCAGCAGTGAGCAGGGATATGGCTACACCTTC. Its protein product is CASSEQGYGYTF.